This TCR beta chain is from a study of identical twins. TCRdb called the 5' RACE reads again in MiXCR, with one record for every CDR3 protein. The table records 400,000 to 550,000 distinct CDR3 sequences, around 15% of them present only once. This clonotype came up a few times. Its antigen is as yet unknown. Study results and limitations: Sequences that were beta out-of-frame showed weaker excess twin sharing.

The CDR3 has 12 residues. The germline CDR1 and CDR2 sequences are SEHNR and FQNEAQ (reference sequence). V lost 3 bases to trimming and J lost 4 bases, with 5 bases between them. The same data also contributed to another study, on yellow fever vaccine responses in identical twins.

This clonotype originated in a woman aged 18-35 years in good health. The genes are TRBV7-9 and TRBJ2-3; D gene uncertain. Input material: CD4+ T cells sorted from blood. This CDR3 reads CASSFEADTQYF. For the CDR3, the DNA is TGTGCCAGCAGCTTCGAGGCAGATACGCAGTATTTT.